What follows are 12 T cell receptor beta chains derived from one specimen sequenced in a study of shared clonotypes between healthy human individuals. Using immunoSEQ multiplex PCR, the repertoire was profiled, and TCRdb retains in-frame clones only, with some absent. The table shows around 980,000 clones, with approximately 78% occurring only once. Sequencing input: memory CD4+ T cells from PBMCs. Subset of the sample: CD45RA-negative fraction. The receptors originated from a man aged 18 to 30 in good health. Some clones in this sample may be carry-over from other donors' samples.

The chain recombines TRBV19 with TRBJ2-3; 11 bases line up with TRBD2. This CDR3 contains 19 residues. Germline V gene data show CDR1 as LNHDA and CDR2 as SQIVND (reference sequence). Germline trimming cut 6 bases from V and 2 bases from J; bases unmatched to any gene: 16. The CDR3 bases are TGTGCCAGTAGGGGAAACACCCGGACTAGCGGGTATAACACAGATACGCAGTATTTT. This translates into CASRGNTRTSGYNTDTQYF. The whole variable domain, remainder taken from reference TRBV19 and TRBJ2-3, is DGGITQSPKYLFRKEGQNVTLSCEQNLNHDAMYWYRQDPGQGLRLIYYSQIVNDFQKGDIAEGYSVSREKKESFPLTVTSAQKNPTAFYLCASRGNTRTSGYNTDTQYFGPGTRLTVL.

The chain carries TRBV2 and TRBJ2-7, with TRBD2 matching over 13 bases. J was trimmed by 2 bases and V by 4 bases; bases with no gene match: 5. Looked up from germline, CDR1 is SNHLY and CDR2 is FYNNEI. The CDR3 totals 16 residues. The CDR3 DNA reads TGTGCCAGCAGTGGTACCGGGACTAGCGGGGCCTACGAGCAGTACTTC. Translated, it gives CASSGTGTSGAYEQYF.

The chain couples TRBV7-6 to TRBJ1-4; 8 bases are a match to TRBD1. CDR1 is SGHVS, CDR2 FNYEAQ, per germline. The V and J ends lost 1 base and 5 bases, in that order; junction bases with no gene match: 6. The CDR3 consists of 16 residues. The CDR3 DNA follows: TGTGCCAGCAGCTTAGGACAGGGGACGAGGAATGAAAAACTGTTTTTT. Translation gives CASSLGQGTRNEKLFF.

There are a few counts of this clone. The chain has TRBV7-6 and TRBJ2-3, with D uncertain. Germline loops: CDR1 SGHVS, CDR2 FNYEAQ. The CDR3 length is 13 residues. Trimming took 5 bases from V and 9 from J, leaving 15 bases between them. This CDR3 is CASSPAKIDTQYF. The DNA of the CDR3 is TGTGCCAGCAGCCCGGCAAAAATTGACACGCAGTATTTT.

The V call is TRBV4-2, the J call TRBJ2-7; TRBD2 matches at 7 bases. This CDR3 spans 15 amino acids. Germline values: CDR1 LGHNA, CDR2 YNFKEQ. The V and J ends lost 0 bases and 5 bases, in that order; junction bases with no gene match: 7. The CDR3 loop is CASSQEAGVGHEQYF. The CDR3 nucleotides are TGTGCCAGCAGCCAAGAGGCGGGAGTGGGACACGAGCAGTACTTC.

This chain connects TRBV9 to TRBJ1-2, with D hard to call. Trimming took off 3 bases at V and 2 bases at J, with 5 bases between the two ends. CDR1 SGDLS and CDR2 YYNGEE come from the germline V gene. The CDR3 has 12 residues. This CDR3 is CASSATNYGYTF. CDR3 nucleotides: TGTGCCAGCAGCGCAACAAACTATGGCTACACCTTC.

The chain has TRBV28 and TRBJ1-1; 8 nucleotides line up with TRBD1. V lost 3 bases and J lost 2; bases outside the gene matches: 14. Germline V gene sequence: CDR1 MDHEN, CDR2 SYDVKM. There are 18 residues in the CDR3. CDR3 sequence (DNA): TGTGCCAGCAGTTTCTCCCGACAGGGGCCTATATCAAACACTGAAGCTTTCTTT. Amino acid sequence: CASSFSRQGPISNTEAFF.

The V and J genes are TRBV2 and TRBJ2-5; D not certain. This CDR3 has 13 amino acids. The germline CDR1 and CDR2 sequences are SNHLY and FYNNEI. Trimming took 4 bases from V and 4 from J, leaving 10 bases between them. CDR3 protein: CASSVGLRETQYF. CDR3 nucleotide sequence: TGTGCCAGCAGTGTCGGGTTGAGAGAGACCCAGTACTTC.

The rearrangement uses TRBV6-1 and TRBJ1-2, with D perhaps matching TRBD1 (6 bases). In germline, CDR1 is MNHNS, CDR2 SASEGT. This CDR3 is 14 amino acids long. Trimming took off 4 bases at V and 8 bases at J, with 17 bases between the two ends. Written as DNA, the CDR3 is TGTGCCAGCAGTGTACCCCAGGGGTCGTGGGGCTACACCTTC. Amino acid sequence: CASSVPQGSWGYTF.

The chain carries TRBV28 and TRBJ2-5; perhaps TRBD2 as D (5 bases). Germline V gives CDR1 MDHEN, CDR2 SYDVKM. CDR3 length equals 14 residues. The V end was cut by 8 bases, the J end by 1 base, with 14 bases between. The CDR3 sequence: CASLRAETQETQYF. The CDR3 DNA is TGTGCCAGCTTGCGAGCGGAAACCCAAGAGACCCAGTACTTC.

Notes on this clone: A far larger clone is a single base away, which makes a read error likely. This chain connects TRBV10-3 to TRBJ2-3; 9 bases match TRBD2. V lost 10 bases and J lost 1; bases outside the gene matches: 6. The CDR3 runs to 14 residues. In germline, CDR1 is ENHRY, CDR2 SYGVKD. The CDR3 region is CATELAGRTDTQYF. CDR3 DNA: TGTGCCACCGAACTAGCGGGTCGCACAGATACGCAGTATTTT.

A remark on this clone: This may be a read error, as it is one base from a much larger clone. The same CDR3 also results from other DNA sequences found in this sample. This chain links TRBV30 with TRBJ2-5; D not resolved. CDR3 length equals 11 residues. The germline CDR1 and CDR2 sequences are GTSNPN and SVGIG (reference sequence). Trimming took 0 bases from V and 5 from J, leaving 4 bases between them. CDR3 in amino acids: CAWSVGETQYF. The DNA of the CDR3 is TGTGCCTGGAGTGTAGGGGAGACCCAGTACTTC.